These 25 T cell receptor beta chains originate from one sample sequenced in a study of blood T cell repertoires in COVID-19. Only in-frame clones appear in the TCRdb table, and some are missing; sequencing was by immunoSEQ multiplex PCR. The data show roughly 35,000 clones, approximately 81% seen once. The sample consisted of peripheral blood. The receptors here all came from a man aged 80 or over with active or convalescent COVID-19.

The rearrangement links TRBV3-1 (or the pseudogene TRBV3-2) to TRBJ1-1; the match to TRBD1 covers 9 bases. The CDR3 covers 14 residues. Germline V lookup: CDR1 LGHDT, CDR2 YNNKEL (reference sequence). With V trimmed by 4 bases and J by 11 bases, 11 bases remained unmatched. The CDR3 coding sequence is TGTGCCAGCAGCCCGTCCCGGGACAGGGCTCGGGCTTTCTTT. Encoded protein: CASSPSRDRARAFF.

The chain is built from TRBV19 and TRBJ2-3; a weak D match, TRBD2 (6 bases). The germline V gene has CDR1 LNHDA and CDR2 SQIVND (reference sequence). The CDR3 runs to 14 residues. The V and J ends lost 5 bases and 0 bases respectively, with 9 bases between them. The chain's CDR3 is CASSVGGSTDTQYF. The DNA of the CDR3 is TGTGCCAGTAGTGTCGGGGGTAGCACAGATACGCAGTATTTT.

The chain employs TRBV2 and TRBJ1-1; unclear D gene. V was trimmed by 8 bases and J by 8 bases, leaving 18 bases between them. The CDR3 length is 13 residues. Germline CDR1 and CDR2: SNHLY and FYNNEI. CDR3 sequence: CASARTRREEAFF. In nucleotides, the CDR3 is TGTGCCAGCGCCCGAACCCGACGGGAAGAAGCTTTCTTT. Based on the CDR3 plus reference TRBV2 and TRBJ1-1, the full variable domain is EPEVTQTPSHQVTQMGQEVILRCVPISNHLYFYWYRQILGQKVEFLVSFYNNEISEKSEIFDDQFSVERPDGSNFTLKIRSTKLEDSAMYFCASARTRREEAFFGQGTRLTVV.

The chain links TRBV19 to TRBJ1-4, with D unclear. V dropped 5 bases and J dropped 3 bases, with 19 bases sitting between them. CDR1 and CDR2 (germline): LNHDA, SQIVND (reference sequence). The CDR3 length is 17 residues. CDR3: CASSRAPVPLSNEKLFF. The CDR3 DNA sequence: TGTGCCAGTAGTCGCGCCCCCGTCCCACTGTCTAATGAAAAACTGTTTTTT.

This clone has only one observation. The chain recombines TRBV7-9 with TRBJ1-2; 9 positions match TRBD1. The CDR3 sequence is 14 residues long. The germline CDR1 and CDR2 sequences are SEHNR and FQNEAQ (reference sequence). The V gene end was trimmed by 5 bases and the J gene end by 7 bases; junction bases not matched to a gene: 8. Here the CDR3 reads CASSQPQGASGYTF. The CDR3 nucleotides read TGTGCCAGCAGCCAACCACAGGGGGCAAGTGGCTACACCTTC.

The CDR3, as DNA: TGTGCCAGCAGTCCGGGTGTGGAGCAGTTCTTC. This sequence encodes CASSPGVEQFF. The rearrangement joins TRBV6-5 to TRBJ2-1; the D is unclear. This CDR3 has 11 amino acids. Germline lookup yields CDR1 MNHEY and CDR2 SVGAGI. Trimming removed 5 bases at V and 10 bases at J, with 9 bases between.

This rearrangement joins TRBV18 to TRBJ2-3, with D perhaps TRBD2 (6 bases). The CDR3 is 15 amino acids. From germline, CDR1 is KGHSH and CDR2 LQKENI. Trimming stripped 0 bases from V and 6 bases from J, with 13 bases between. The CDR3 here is CASSPPVRGGDTQYF. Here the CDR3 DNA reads TGTGCCAGCTCACCACCGGTGCGGGGAGGCGATACGCAGTATTTT.

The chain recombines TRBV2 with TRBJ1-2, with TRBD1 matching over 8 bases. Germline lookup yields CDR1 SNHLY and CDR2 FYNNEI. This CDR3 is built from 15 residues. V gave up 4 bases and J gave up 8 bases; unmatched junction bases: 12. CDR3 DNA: TGTGCCAGCAGTGGGAAGGTCGACAGGGGCGGCGGCTACACCTTC. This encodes CASSGKVDRGGGYTF.

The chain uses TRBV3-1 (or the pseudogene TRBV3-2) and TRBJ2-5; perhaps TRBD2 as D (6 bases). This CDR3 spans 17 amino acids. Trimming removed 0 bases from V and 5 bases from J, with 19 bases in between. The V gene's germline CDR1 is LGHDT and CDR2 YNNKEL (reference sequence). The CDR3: CASSQELSRLGGETQYF. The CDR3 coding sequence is TGTGCCAGCAGCCAAGAATTGTCGAGACTAGGAGGCGAGACCCAGTACTTC.

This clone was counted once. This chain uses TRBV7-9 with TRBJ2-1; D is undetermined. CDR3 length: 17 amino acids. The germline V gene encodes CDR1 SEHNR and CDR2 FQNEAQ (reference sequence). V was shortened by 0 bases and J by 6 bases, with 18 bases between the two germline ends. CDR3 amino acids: CASSLAHFVFRGNEQFF. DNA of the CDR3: TGTGCCAGCAGCTTAGCGCATTTTGTGTTTCGAGGCAATGAGCAGTTCTTC.

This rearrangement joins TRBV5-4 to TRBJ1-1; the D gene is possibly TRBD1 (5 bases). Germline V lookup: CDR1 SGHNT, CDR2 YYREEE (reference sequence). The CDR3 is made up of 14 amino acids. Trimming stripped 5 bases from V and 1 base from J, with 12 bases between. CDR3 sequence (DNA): TGTGCCAGCAGAATGATTACAGGGAACACTGAAGCTTTCTTT. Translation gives CASRMITGNTEAFF.

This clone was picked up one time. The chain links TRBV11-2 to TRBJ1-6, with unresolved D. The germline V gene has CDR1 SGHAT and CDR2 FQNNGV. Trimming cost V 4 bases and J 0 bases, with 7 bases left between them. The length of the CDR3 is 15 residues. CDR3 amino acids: CASSWESSYNSPLHF. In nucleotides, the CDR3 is TGTGCCAGCAGCTGGGAGAGCTCCTATAATTCACCCCTCCACTTT.

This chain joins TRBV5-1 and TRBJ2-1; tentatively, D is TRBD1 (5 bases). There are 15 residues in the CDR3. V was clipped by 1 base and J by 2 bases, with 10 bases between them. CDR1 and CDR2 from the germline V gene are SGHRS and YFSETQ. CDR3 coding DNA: TGCGCCAGCAGCTTGTCAGGGCAAACCTACAATGAGCAGTTCTTC. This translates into CASSLSGQTYNEQFF.

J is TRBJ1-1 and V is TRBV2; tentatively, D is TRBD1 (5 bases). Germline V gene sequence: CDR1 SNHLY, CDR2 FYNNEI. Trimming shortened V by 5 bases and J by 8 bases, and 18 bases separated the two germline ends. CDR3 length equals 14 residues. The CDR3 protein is CASSRQSPGSEAFF. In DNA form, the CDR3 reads TGTGCCAGCAGTCGACAGAGTCCGGGTTCCGAAGCTTTCTTT.

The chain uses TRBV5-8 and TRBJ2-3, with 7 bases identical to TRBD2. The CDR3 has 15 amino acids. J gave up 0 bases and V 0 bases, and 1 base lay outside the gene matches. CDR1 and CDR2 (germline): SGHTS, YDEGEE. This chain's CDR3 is CASSLGSGSTDTQYF. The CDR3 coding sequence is TGTGCCAGCAGCTTGGGTAGCGGGAGCACAGATACGCAGTATTTT.

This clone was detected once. CDR3 in DNA: TGTGCCAGCAGCTCCCTAGTAGGAGCCTACGAGCAGTACTTC. This translates into CASSSLVGAYEQYF. The V call is TRBV7-8, the J call TRBJ2-7; no firm D call. V was pared by 4 bases and J by 2 bases, with 12 bases between. This CDR3 spans 14 amino acids. Germline V lookup: CDR1 SGHVS, CDR2 FQNEAQ.

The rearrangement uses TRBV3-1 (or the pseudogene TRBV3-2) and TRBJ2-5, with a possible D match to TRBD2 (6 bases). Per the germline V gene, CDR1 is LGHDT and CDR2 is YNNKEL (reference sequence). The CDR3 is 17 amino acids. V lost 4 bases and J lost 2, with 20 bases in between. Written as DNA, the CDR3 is TGTGCCAGCAGCCCCCGAATGTTGCGGGGAAGGCAAGAGACCCAGTACTTC. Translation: CASSPRMLRGRQETQYF.

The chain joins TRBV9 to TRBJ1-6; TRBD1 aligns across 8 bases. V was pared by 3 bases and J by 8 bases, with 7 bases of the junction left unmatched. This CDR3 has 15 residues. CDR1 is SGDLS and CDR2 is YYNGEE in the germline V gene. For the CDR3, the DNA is TGTGCCAGCAGCGAGAAGACAGGGGCGTATTCACCCCTCCACTTT. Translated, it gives CASSEKTGAYSPLHF.

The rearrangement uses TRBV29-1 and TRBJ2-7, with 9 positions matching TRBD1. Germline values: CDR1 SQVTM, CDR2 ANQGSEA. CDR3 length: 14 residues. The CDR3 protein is CSVNPGTGPYEQYF. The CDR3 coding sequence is TGCAGTGTCAACCCCGGGACAGGGCCCTACGAGCAGTACTTC.

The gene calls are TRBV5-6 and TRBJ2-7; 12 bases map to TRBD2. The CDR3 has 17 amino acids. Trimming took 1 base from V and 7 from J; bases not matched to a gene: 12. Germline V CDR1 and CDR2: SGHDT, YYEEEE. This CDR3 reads CASSLTRASGRAREQYF. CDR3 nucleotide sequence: TGTGCCAGCAGCTTGACCCGCGCTAGCGGGAGGGCCCGGGAGCAGTACTTC.

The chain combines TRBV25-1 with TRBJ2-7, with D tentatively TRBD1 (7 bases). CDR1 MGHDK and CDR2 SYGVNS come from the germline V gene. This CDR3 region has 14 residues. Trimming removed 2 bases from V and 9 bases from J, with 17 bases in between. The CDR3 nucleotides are TGTGCCAGCAGTGAAGCGGGACAGATCGACTGGCAGTACTTC. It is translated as CASSEAGQIDWQYF.

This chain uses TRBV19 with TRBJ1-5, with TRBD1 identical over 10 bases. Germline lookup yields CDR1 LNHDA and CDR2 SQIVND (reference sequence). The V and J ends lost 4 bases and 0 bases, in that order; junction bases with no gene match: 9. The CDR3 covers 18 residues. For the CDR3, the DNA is TGTGCCAGTAGTAGGGGGACAGGGGCCGTGAATAGCAATCAGCCCCAGCATTTT. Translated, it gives CASSRGTGAVNSNQPQHF.

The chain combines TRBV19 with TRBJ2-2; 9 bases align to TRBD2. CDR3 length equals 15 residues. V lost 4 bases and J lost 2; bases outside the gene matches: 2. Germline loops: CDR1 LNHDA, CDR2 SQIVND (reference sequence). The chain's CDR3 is CASSTGTSNTGELFF. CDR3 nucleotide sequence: TGTGCCAGTAGTACCGGGACTAGCAACACCGGGGAGCTGTTTTTT.

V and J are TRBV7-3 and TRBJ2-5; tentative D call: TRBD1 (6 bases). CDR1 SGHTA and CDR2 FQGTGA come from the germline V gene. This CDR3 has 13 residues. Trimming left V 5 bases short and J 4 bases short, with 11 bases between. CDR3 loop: CASSPQGRETQYF. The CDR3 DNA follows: TGTGCCAGCAGCCCGCAGGGGCGAGAGACCCAGTACTTC.

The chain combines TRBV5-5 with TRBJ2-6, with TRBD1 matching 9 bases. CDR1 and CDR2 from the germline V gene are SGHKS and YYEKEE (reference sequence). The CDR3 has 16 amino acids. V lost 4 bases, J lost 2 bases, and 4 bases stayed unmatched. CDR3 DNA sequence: TGTGCCAGCAGCCCACAGGGGGCGGCTGGGGCCAACGTCCTGACTTTC. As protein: CASSPQGAAGANVLTF.